These T cell receptor beta chains were read from a single sample in a study of T cell responses to AZD1222 COVID-19 vaccine. TCRdb keeps only in-frame clones here, not all; method: immunoSEQ multiplex PCR. The sample consists of 50,000 to 70,000 clones, 86% of them appearing once. The starting material was peripheral blood, obtained 28 days after the second AZD1222 dose. These receptors came from an adult who received the AZD1222 COVID-19 vaccine. Each CDR3 is given with its conserved first and last residue. The D gene is left open where the match is weak. Clone size, where shown, is once, few, many, or a class for clones that have expanded.

d_gene	abundance	v_gene	j_gene	CDR3aa	CDR3nt
TRBD1	NA	TRBV9	TRBJ1-2	CASSVGSDRGRGYTF	TGTGCCAGCAGCGTAGGCTCGGACAGGGGCCGGGGCTACACCTTC
NA	medium-sized	TRBV5-8	TRBJ2-2	CASSRGRELFF	TGTGCCAGCAGCCGTGGTCGCGAGCTGTTTTTT
TRBD2	NA	TRBV3-1/TRBV3-2	TRBJ2-5	CASSPLAGTETQYF	TGTGCCAGCAGCCCCTTAGCGGGAACAGAGACCCAGTACTTC
NA	few	TRBV28	TRBJ1-5	CASSLLGQGNQPQHF	TGTGCCAGCAGTTTATTGGGCCAGGGCAATCAGCCCCAGCATTTT
TRBD1	few	TRBV28	TRBJ1-1	CASSSPQGVTEAFF	TGTGCCAGCAGTTCCCCACAGGGGGTCACTGAAGCTTTCTTT
TRBD2	NA	TRBV5-1	TRBJ2-3	CASRASSGGTDTQYF	TGCGCCAGCCGCGCGTCTAGCGGGGGCACAGATACGCAGTATTTT
NA	NA	TRBV5-1	TRBJ1-4	CASSLGQGGSEKLFF	TGCGCCAGCAGCTTGGGGCAGGGTGGTAGTGAAAAACTGTTTTTT
TRBD1	NA	TRBV6-5	TRBJ1-3	CASTLYRGGGNTIYF	TGTGCCAGCACCCTATACAGGGGCGGTGGAAACACCATATATTTT
TRBD2	NA	TRBV5-4	TRBJ2-3	CASSLGLAGAVYSTDTQYF	TGTGCCAGCAGCTTGGGGCTAGCGGGGGCCGTATATTCCACAGATACGCAGTATTTT
NA	NA	TRBV12-3/TRBV12-4	TRBJ2-7	CASSATGEQYF	TGTGCCAGCAGTGCGACGGGCGAGCAGTACTTC
TRBD2	NA	TRBV18	TRBJ2-7	CASSRTSGGSYEQYF	TGTGCCAGCTCTCGGACTAGCGGGGGGAGCTACGAGCAGTACTTC
NA	NA	TRBV5-1	TRBJ1-5	CASSAGTANQPQHF	TGCGCCAGCAGCGCCGGGACCGCGAATCAGCCCCAGCATTTT
TRBD1	NA	TRBV27	TRBJ1-5	CASGADRVGNQPQHF	TGTGCCAGCGGCGCCGACAGGGTTGGCAATCAGCCCCAGCATTTT
NA	NA	TRBV18	TRBJ1-2	CASSPPQGYGYTF	TGTGCCAGCTCACCACCACAGGGCTATGGCTACACCTTC
NA	medium-sized	TRBV4-3	TRBJ2-1	CASSQDLGLYNEQFF	TGCGCCAGCAGCCAAGATCTGGGACTGTACAATGAGCAGTTCTTC
NA	NA	TRBV7-8	TRBJ1-3	CASSMQNAHSGNTIYF	TGTGCCAGCAGCATGCAGAACGCACACTCTGGAAACACCATATATTTT
NA	NA	TRBV20-1	TRBJ2-3	CSATDLDTQYF	TGCAGTGCTACCGACTTAGATACGCAGTATTTT
TRBD2	NA	TRBV19	TRBJ2-5	CASRAGIQETQYF	TGTGCCAGTAGAGCGGGAATACAAGAGACCCAGTACTTC
TRBD1	once	TRBV9	TRBJ2-5	CASSPSTGGLETQYF	TGTGCCAGCAGCCCCTCGACAGGGGGCTTGGAGACCCAGTACTTC
NA	NA	TRBV19	TRBJ1-6	CASTGARSYNSPLHF	TGTGCCAGTACGGGGGCACGCTCCTATAATTCACCCCTCCACTTT
NA	NA	TRBV18	TRBJ1-5	CASSPGEDQPQHF	TGTGCCAGCTCACCAGGGGAAGATCAGCCCCAGCATTTT
TRBD2	NA	TRBV11-3	TRBJ2-2	CASSLGGTSFTGELFF	TGTGCCAGCAGCTTAGGTGGGACTAGCTTCACCGGGGAGCTGTTTTTT
NA	NA	TRBV24-1	TRBJ1-2	CATSSGGNYGYTF	TGTGCCACCAGTTCCGGGGGAAACTATGGCTACACCTTC
NA	NA	TRBV28	TRBJ1-1	CASGAWVTEAFF	TGTGCCAGCGGTGCGTGGGTCACTGAAGCTTTCTTT
NA	once	TRBV19	TRBJ2-2	CASYGASITGELFF	TGTGCCTCCTACGGCGCGTCGATCACCGGGGAGCTGTTTTTT
TRBD1	NA	TRBV5-1	TRBJ1-5	CASSAGQGGDQPQHF	TGCGCCAGCAGCGCGGGACAGGGGGGAGATCAGCCCCAGCATTTT
TRBD2	NA	TRBV4-2	TRBJ2-2	CASSQGTSGSTGAGELFF	TGTGCCAGCAGCCAAGGGACTAGCGGGAGTACGGGCGCCGGGGAGCTGTTTTTT
NA	NA	TRBV30	TRBJ1-2	CAWTLAGGANYGYTF	TGTGCCTGGACCCTGGCGGGGGGCGCTAACTATGGCTACACCTTC
NA	NA	TRBV6-6	TRBJ1-1	CASSYSASGAFF	TGTGCCAGCAGTTATAGCGCATCAGGAGCTTTCTTT
TRBD1	NA	TRBV10-3	TRBJ1-5	CAIGTGENQPQHF	TGTGCCATCGGGACAGGAGAAAATCAGCCCCAGCATTTT
TRBD1	NA	TRBV5-4	TRBJ1-2	CASSLGGQANYGYTF	TGTGCCAGCAGCTTGGGGGGACAGGCTAACTATGGCTACACCTTC
TRBD1	few	TRBV24-1	TRBJ2-2	CATSDPRDSDTGELFF	TGTGCCACCAGTGATCCTCGGGACAGTGACACCGGGGAGCTGTTTTTT
TRBD1	NA	TRBV7-9	TRBJ1-2	CASSPRTGGNNYGYTF	TGTGCCAGCAGCCCACGGACAGGGGGGAACAACTATGGCTACACCTTC
NA	NA	TRBV5-4	TRBJ2-1	CASSLSDNEQFF	TGTGCCAGCAGCTTGTCCGACAATGAGCAGTTCTTC
TRBD1	few	TRBV19	TRBJ1-2	CASSDSGQGAYGYTF	TGTGCCAGTAGTGACTCGGGACAGGGCGCCTATGGCTACACCTTC
NA	once	TRBV5-1	TRBJ2-3	CASSTGTRVITDTQYF	TGCGCCAGCAGCACCGGGACACGCGTGATCACAGATACGCAGTATTTT
NA	few	TRBV7-2	TRBJ2-2	CASSLARGTGELFF	TGTGCCAGCAGCTTAGCCAGGGGCACCGGGGAGCTGTTTTTT
TRBD2	NA	TRBV2	TRBJ2-2	CASSLSLAVNTGELFF	TGTGCCAGCAGTCTTTCCCTAGCGGTGAACACCGGGGAGCTGTTTTTT
TRBD1	NA	TRBV5-6	TRBJ2-7	CASSSSDRASYEQYF	TGTGCCAGCAGCTCATCGGACAGGGCGTCCTACGAGCAGTACTTC
TRBD2	NA	TRBV11-2	TRBJ2-5	CASSPRGGSVQETQYF	TGTGCCAGCAGCCCCCGGGGGGGGTCGGTCCAAGAGACCCAGTACTTC
NA	NA	TRBV21-1	TRBJ1-3	CASSKWGQGGNGNTIYF	TGTGCCAGCAGCAAATGGGGACAGGGAGGGAATGGAAACACCATATATTTT
TRBD1	once	TRBV19	TRBJ1-5	CASSRGQGVGSNQPQHF	TGTGCCAGTAGTAGGGGACAGGGTGTTGGTAGCAATCAGCCCCAGCATTTT
NA	NA	TRBV29-1	TRBJ2-1	CSVESRPSRSLEQFF	TGCAGCGTTGAAAGTAGGCCTAGCCGGTCCCTTGAGCAGTTCTTC
TRBD2	NA	TRBV3-1/TRBV3-2	TRBJ2-5	CASSFGTSGQETQYF	TGTGCCAGCAGTTTCGGGACTAGCGGCCAAGAGACCCAGTACTTC
NA	NA	TRBV2	TRBJ2-5	CASSEMGGAAETQYF	TGTGCCAGCAGTGAAATGGGCGGGGCGGCAGAGACCCAGTACTTC
TRBD2	NA	TRBV27	TRBJ2-1	CASSPGLAGTHEQFF	TGTGCCAGCAGCCCCGGACTAGCGGGGACCCATGAGCAGTTCTTC
NA	NA	TRBV7-2	TRBJ1-4	CASSRMGGPGEKLFF	TGTGCCAGCAGCCGCATGGGGGGGCCGGGTGAAAAACTGTTTTTT
NA	once	TRBV29-1	TRBJ2-7	CSVRDTYEQYF	TGCAGCGTCCGGGACACCTACGAGCAGTACTTC
NA	NA	TRBV28	TRBJ2-7	CASSLLGYEQYF	TGTGCCAGCAGTTTACTGGGGTACGAGCAGTACTTC
NA	NA	TRBV18	TRBJ2-7	CASSPPPAYEQYF	TGTGCCAGCTCACCGCCTCCCGCCTACGAGCAGTACTTC
TRBD1	NA	TRBV11-2	TRBJ2-2	CASSPRDRGSGELFF	TGTGCCAGCAGCCCCCGGGACAGGGGTTCCGGGGAGCTGTTTTTT
TRBD1	NA	TRBV27	TRBJ1-2	CASSQGQGYYGYTF	TGTGCCAGCAGCCAAGGACAGGGGTACTATGGCTACACCTTC
TRBD1	NA	TRBV6-6	TRBJ1-5	CASSYEGAGQPQHF	TGTGCCAGCAGTTACGAGGGGGCCGGACAGCCCCAGCATTTT
TRBD2	NA	TRBV7-8	TRBJ2-5	CASSKGTRTGVGETQYF	TGTGCCAGCAGCAAAGGGACTAGGACGGGAGTTGGAGAGACCCAGTACTTC
NA	NA	TRBV6-2/TRBV6-3	TRBJ1-2	CASSRSLVGYTF	TGTGCCAGCAGTCGCTCCCTCGTGGGCTACACCTTC
TRBD1	NA	TRBV18	TRBJ1-2	CASSPDRANYGYTF	TGTGCCAGCTCACCGGACAGGGCGAACTATGGCTACACCTTC
TRBD2	NA	TRBV18	TRBJ2-7	CASSLPGEGREQYF	TGTGCCAGCTCACTCCCCGGGGAGGGCAGGGAGCAGTACTTC
NA	NA	TRBV29-1	TRBJ1-1	CSVRGSKAEAFF	TGCAGCGTTCGGGGATCGAAGGCTGAAGCTTTCTTT
NA	medium-sized	TRBV4-1	TRBJ1-2	CASSHLKAGSLVGYTF	TGCGCCAGCAGCCATCTCAAAGCGGGAAGTCTCGTTGGCTACACCTTC
NA	NA	TRBV28	TRBJ1-1	CASSLGRGRYTEAFF	TGTGCCAGCAGTTTAGGGCGGGGTAGGTACACTGAAGCTTTCTTT